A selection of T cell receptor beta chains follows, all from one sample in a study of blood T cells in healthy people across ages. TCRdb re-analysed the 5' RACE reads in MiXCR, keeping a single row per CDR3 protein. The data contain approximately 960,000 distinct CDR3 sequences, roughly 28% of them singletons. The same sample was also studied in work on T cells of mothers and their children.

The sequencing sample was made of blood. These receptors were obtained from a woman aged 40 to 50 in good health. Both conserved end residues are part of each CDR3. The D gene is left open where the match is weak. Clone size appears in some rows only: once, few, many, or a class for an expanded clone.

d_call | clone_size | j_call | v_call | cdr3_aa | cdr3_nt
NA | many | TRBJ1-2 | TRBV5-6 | CASSLRDRYSYGYTF | TGTGCCAGCAGCTTGCGGGACCGGTACTCCTATGGCTACACCTTC
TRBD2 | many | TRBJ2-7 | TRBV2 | CASSESLAVGYEQYF | TGTGCCAGCAGTGAATCCCTAGCGGTGGGTTACGAGCAGTACTTC
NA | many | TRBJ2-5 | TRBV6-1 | CASSEHGGQETQYF | TGTGCCAGCAGTGAACATGGCGGACAAGAGACCCAGTACTTC
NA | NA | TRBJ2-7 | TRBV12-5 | CASAGATYEQYF | TGTGCTAGTGCGGGGGCCACCTACGAGCAGTACTTC
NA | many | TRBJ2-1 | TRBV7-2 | CASSSPGRGSNEQFF | TGTGCCAGCAGCTCCCCGGGTAGGGGGAGCAATGAGCAGTTCTTC
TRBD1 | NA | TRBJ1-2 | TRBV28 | CASSTPGGTGYGYTF | TGTGCCAGCAGTACCCCTGGCGGGACAGGTTATGGCTACACCTTC
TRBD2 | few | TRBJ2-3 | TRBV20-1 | CSAIRRGGTDTQYF | TGCAGTGCTATTAGGCGGGGGGGCACAGATACGCAGTATTTT
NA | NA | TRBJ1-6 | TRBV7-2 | CATQEGLSYNSPLHF | TGTGCCACCCAGGAAGGACTCTCCTATAATTCACCCCTCCACTTT
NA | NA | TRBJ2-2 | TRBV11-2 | CASSNRDMNTGELFF | TGTGCCAGCAGCAACCGGGACATGAACACCGGGGAGCTGTTTTTT
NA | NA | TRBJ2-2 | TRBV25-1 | CASGNFRRYTGELFF | TGTGCCAGCGGCAATTTCCGGAGGTACACCGGGGAGCTGTTTTTT
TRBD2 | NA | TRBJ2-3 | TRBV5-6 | CASSLETGAGGGTDTQYF | TGTGCCAGCAGCTTGGAAACAGGAGCGGGGGGAGGGACAGATACGCAGTATTTT
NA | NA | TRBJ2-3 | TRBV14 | CASSRQPDADTQYF | TGTGCCAGCAGTCGACAGCCGGACGCGGATACGCAGTATTTT
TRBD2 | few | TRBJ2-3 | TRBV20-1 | CSGTSGVISSTDTQYF | TGCAGTGGAACTAGCGGGGTCATCTCTAGCACAGATACGCAGTATTTT
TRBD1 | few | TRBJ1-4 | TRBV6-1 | CASSEGQGLQKLFF | TGTGCCAGCAGTGAGGGACAGGGCCTACAAAAACTGTTTTTT
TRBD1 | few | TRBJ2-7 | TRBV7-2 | CTSSRDRGYEQYF | TGTACCAGCAGCCGGGACAGGGGTTACGAGCAGTACTTC
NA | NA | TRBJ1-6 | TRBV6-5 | CASSQGTPASPLHF | TGTGCCAGCAGCCAAGGGACACCGGCCTCACCCCTCCACTTT
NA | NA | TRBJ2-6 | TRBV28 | CASRSQGYGANVLTF | TGTGCCAGCAGATCCCAGGGGTATGGGGCCAACGTCCTGACTTTC
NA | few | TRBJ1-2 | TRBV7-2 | CASSFQRRIYTF | TGTGCCAGCAGCTTTCAAAGAAGGATCTACACCTTC
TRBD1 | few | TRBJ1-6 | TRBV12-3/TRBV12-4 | CAGSAGQGLNSPLHF | TGTGCCGGCAGTGCCGGACAGGGCCTAAATTCACCCCTCCACTTT
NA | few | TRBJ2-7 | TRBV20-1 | CSAGPSTESYEQYF | TGCAGTGCTGGACCGTCAACGGAGTCCTACGAGCAGTACTTC
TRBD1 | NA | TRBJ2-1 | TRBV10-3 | CAISDPPTGVPYNEQFF | TGTGCCATCAGTGATCCTCCAACAGGGGTCCCCTACAATGAGCAGTTCTTC
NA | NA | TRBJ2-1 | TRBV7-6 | CASSLSGLASLDEQFF | TGTGCCAGCAGCCTTTCGGGGCTAGCCAGCCTTGATGAGCAGTTCTTC
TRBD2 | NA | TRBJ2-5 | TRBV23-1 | CASSQAAGGRETQYF | TGCGCCAGCAGTCAAGCAGCGGGGGGGCGAGAGACCCAGTACTTC
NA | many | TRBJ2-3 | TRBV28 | CASSPPGGYTDTQYF | TGTGCCAGCAGCCCCCCCGGGGGCTACACAGATACGCAGTATTTT
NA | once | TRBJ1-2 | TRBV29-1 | CNVDSPGLANYGYTF | TGCAACGTTGACTCCCCAGGGCTAGCTAACTATGGCTACACCTTC